This T cell receptor (beta chain) was observed in a study of shared clonotypes between healthy human individuals. V was clipped by 4 bases and J by 5 bases; unmatched bases: 3. There are 13 residues in the CDR3. The germline V gene encodes CDR1 SGHDT and CDR2 YYEEEE. With regard to this clone: Its antigen is currently unknown.

Libraries were prepared by immunoSEQ multiplex PCR; TCRdb keeps only in-frame clonotypes and omits some of them. The sample lists about 700,000 clones; about 90% were seen once. Naive CD8 populations comprised CD45RO-negative cells positively selected for CCR7, excluding terminally differentiated effector memory CD45RA+ cells. There were only Caucasian adults among the donors, and all lived in Nashville, Tennessee. Findings of the study overall: Unshared clonotypes carried lower generation probabilities than those common to all four donors. Richness estimates generally favored naive over memory subsets.

The clonotype was recovered from a man aged 25-45 years in good health. Sequencing used naive CD8+ T cells sorted from blood. J is TRBJ1-5 and V is TRBV5-6; 7 bases line up with TRBD1. The CDR3 coding sequence is TGTGCCAGCAGCCGACAGGGTGATCAGCCCCAGCATTTT. Its protein product is CASSRQGDQPQHF.